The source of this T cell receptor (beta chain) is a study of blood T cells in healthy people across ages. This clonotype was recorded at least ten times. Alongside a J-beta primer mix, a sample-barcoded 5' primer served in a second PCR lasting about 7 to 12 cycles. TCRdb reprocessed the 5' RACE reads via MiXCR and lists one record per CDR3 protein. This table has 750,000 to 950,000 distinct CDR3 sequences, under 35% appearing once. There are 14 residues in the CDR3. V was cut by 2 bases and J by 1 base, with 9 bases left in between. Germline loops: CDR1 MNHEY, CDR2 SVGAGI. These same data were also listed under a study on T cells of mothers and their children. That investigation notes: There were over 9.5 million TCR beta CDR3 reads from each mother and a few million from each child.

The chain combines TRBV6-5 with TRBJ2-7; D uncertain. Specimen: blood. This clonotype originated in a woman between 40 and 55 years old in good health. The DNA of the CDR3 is TGTGCCAGCAGTTACACCATGGAGTCCTACGAGCAGTACTTC. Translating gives CASSYTMESYEQYF.